The 17 T cell receptor beta chains below all came from one sample that was sequenced in a study of blood T cells in healthy people across ages. Then a second PCR, running about 6 to 11 cycles, was carried out with a sample-barcoded 5' primer and a J-beta primer mix. TCRdb recomputed calls from the 5' RACE reads with MiXCR, one row per CDR3 protein. The sample gives approximately 800,000 distinct CDR3 sequences, about 53% of which show up once; approximately 40% is in the top ten. The sequenced sample consisted of blood. Every receptor here comes from a man older than 75 in good health.

The V call is TRBV5-1, the J call TRBJ1-2, with D possibly matching TRBD1 (6 bases). CDR3 length: 15 amino acids. V shed 4 bases and J shed 0 bases, with 13 bases lying between them. Germline CDR1 reads SGHRS; CDR2 reads YFSETQ. The CDR3 DNA reads TGCGCCAGCAGCCCCAGAGGACAGCCTAACTATGGCTACACCTTC. Encoded protein: CASSPRGQPNYGYTF.

The rearrangement links TRBV29-1 to TRBJ2-1; the match to TRBD2 covers 10 bases. The CDR3 is made up of 15 amino acids. CDR1 and CDR2 (germline): SQVTM, ANQGSEA. J lost 10 bases, V lost 7 bases, and 16 bases had no gene match. The CDR3 DNA reads TGCAGCGGGGAGCACAGAAGCGGGAGGGCCGAAGAGCAGTTCTTC. It encodes CSGEHRSGRAEEQFF.

The chain employs TRBV5-1 and TRBJ1-2, with D hard to call. This CDR3 region has 13 residues. Germline values: CDR1 SGHRS, CDR2 YFSETQ. V was clipped by 1 base and J by 9 bases, with 13 bases between them. CDR3 region: CASSLSHLASYTF. The CDR3 bases are TGCGCCAGCAGCTTGTCTCACCTTGCGAGCTACACCTTC. Variable domain in full (rest from reference TRBV5-1 and TRBJ1-2): KAGVTQTPRYLIKTRGQQVTLSCSPISGHRSVSWYQQTPGQGLQFLFEYFSETQRNKGNFPGRFSGRQFSNSRSEMNVSTLELGDSALYLCASSLSHLASYTFGSGTRLTVV.

The chain employs TRBV5-1 and TRBJ2-5; 14 nucleotides agree with TRBD2. Germline V gene data show CDR1 as SGHRS and CDR2 as YFSETQ. V shed 4 bases, J shed 0 bases, and the junction held 8 bases outside the gene matches. CDR3 length equals 18 residues. CDR3 amino acids: CASSLGTSGSVYQETQYF. The CDR3 coding sequence is TGCGCCAGCAGCCTAGGGACTAGCGGGAGCGTTTACCAAGAGACCCAGTACTTC.

The genes are TRBV25-1 and TRBJ2-1; D unclear. The CDR3 has 12 amino acids. Trimming took off 4 bases at V and 5 bases at J, with 6 bases between the two ends. Per germline, CDR1 MGHDK and CDR2 SYGVNS. The CDR3 loop is CASSGLNNEQFF. Written as DNA, the CDR3 is TGTGCCAGCAGTGGACTTAACAATGAGCAGTTCTTC.

This clonotype has a handful of counts. The V gene is TRBV9, the J gene TRBJ2-7; D gene uncertain. V dropped 3 bases and J dropped 4 bases, with 8 bases sitting between them. CDR1 and CDR2 (germline): SGDLS, YYNGEE. The CDR3 loop spans 12 amino acids. CDR3 DNA sequence: TGTGCCAGCAGCGATCTGGGGTACGAGCAGTACTTC. Amino acids: CASSDLGYEQYF.

This sequence joins TRBV29-1 and TRBJ2-7; 9 bases agree with TRBD2. This CDR3 contains 15 residues. The germline V gene encodes CDR1 SQVTM and CDR2 ANQGSEA. J lost 2 bases, V lost 4 bases, and 9 bases had no gene match. This CDR3 is CSVVTGLAGPYEQYF. The CDR3 DNA is TGCAGCGTTGTGACCGGGCTAGCGGGACCCTACGAGCAGTACTTC.

The chain recombines TRBV11-1 with TRBJ2-1; 10 bases fit TRBD2. The CDR3 extends over 15 amino acids. With V trimmed by 6 bases and J by 3 bases, 5 bases remained unmatched. The germline CDR1 and CDR2 sequences are SGHAT and FQDESV (reference sequence). CDR3 residues: CASRQAGGLYNEQFF. The CDR3 coding sequence is TGTGCCAGCAGACAAGCGGGAGGGCTCTACAATGAGCAGTTCTTC.

The chain uses TRBV5-1 and TRBJ1-1; D might be TRBD1 (6 bases). From germline, CDR1 is SGHRS and CDR2 YFSETQ. This CDR3 has 15 amino acids. The V end lost 0 bases, the J end lost 0 bases, and 9 bases lay between the germline ends. CDR3 DNA sequence: TGCGCCAGCAGCTTGGCCAGGGGACTGAACACTGAAGCTTTCTTT. It yields the protein CASSLARGLNTEAFF.

This clonotype was seen a handful of times. V gene TRBV9 combines with J gene TRBJ2-4; perhaps TRBD2 as D (6 bases). The V gene lost 4 bases and the J gene lost 8 bases, with 22 bases spanning the gap. The CDR3 contains 16 residues. Germline lookup yields CDR1 SGDLS and CDR2 YYNGEE. The CDR3 DNA sequence: TGTGCCAGCAGCTCAGACTCTCCCGGGAGAGGGGACATTCAGTACTTC. Its protein is CASSSDSPGRGDIQYF.

The J gene is TRBJ2-1, the V gene TRBV10-3; D ambiguous. CDR1 and CDR2 (germline): ENHRY, SYGVKD. The CDR3 has 11 amino acids. The V end was cut by 1 base, the J end by 9 bases, with 4 bases between. The CDR3: CAISELGEQFF. CDR3 sequence (DNA): TGTGCCATCAGTGAGTTAGGTGAGCAGTTCTTC.

The rearrangement uses TRBV24-1 and TRBJ1-2, with no clear D. This CDR3 contains 14 residues. V shed 4 bases and J shed 1 base, with 9 bases lying between them. Germline CDR1 reads KGHDR; CDR2 reads SFDVKD. This chain's CDR3 is CATSEEKYNYGYTF. CDR3 DNA: TGTGCCACCAGTGAGGAGAAGTATAACTATGGCTACACCTTC.

This clonotype was seen more than once but under ten times. The chain links TRBV3-1 to TRBJ1-6; a weak D match, TRBD1 (5 bases). Looked up from germline, CDR1 is LGHDT and CDR2 is YNNKEL (reference sequence). CDR3 length: 15 amino acids. Between the trimmed V and J ends, which lost 4 bases and 8 bases, there was a span of 15 bases. DNA for the CDR3: TGTGCCAGCAGCCGCCGGGACTCAAGGCATTCACCCCTCCACTTT. Its translation is CASSRRDSRHSPLHF.

J is TRBJ2-4 and V is TRBV6-6, with no clear D. CDR3 size: 12 residues. The germline V gene has CDR1 MNHNY and CDR2 SVGAGI (reference sequence). Trimming removed 8 bases from V and 4 bases from J, with 9 bases in between. The CDR3 here is CASGRPKNIQYF. CDR3 sequence (DNA): TGTGCCAGCGGACGACCAAAAAACATTCAGTACTTC.

The chain couples TRBV11-2 to TRBJ1-1; TRBD1 is a possible D gene (6 bases). The length of the CDR3 is 15 residues. Germline values: CDR1 SGHAT, CDR2 FQNNGV. Trimming stripped 4 bases from V and 4 bases from J, with 16 bases between. This CDR3 is CASSSNGRGGTEAFF. CDR3 sequence (DNA): TGTGCCAGCAGCTCCAACGGCAGGGGAGGCACTGAAGCTTTCTTT.

As concerns this clonotype: One end of the junction is discordant with germline, which a read error may explain. V is TRBV10-3 and J is TRBJ2-7; tentatively, D is TRBD1 (6 bases). The CDR3 covers 13 residues. From germline, CDR1 is ENHRY and CDR2 SYGVKD. CDR3 amino acids: CATSGSRGHEQYF. DNA for the CDR3: TGTGCCACCAGTGGAAGCAGGGGACACGAGCAGTACTTC.

The chain has TRBV12-3 or TRBV12-4 and TRBJ2-7; 10 bases are a match to TRBD1. The V and J ends lost 6 bases and 2 bases, in that order; junction bases with no gene match: 7. The CDR3 covers 15 residues. The DNA for the CDR3 is TGTGCCAGCAGCCGCGGACAGGGGGTAGCCTACGAGCAGTACTTC. Translation: CASSRGQGVAYEQYF.